Reported below is one T cell receptor beta chain. The antigen is undetermined. The data derive from a study of cytomegalovirus exposure and HLA in healthy donors. Whole-study results and caveats: On later analysis, the bulk of CMV-associated TCR beta chains appeared to be HLA-restricted. Certain indistinguishable V segments, among them TRBV6-2 and TRBV6-3, were excluded.

Trimming removed 3 bases from V and 1 base from J, with 10 bases in between. The length of the CDR3 is 14 residues. Germline V CDR1 and CDR2: SGDLS, YYNGEE. Use of 60 Vbeta and 13 Jbeta primers characterized the PCR. Using immunoSEQ multiplex PCR, the repertoire was profiled, and TCRdb retains in-frame clones only, with some absent. The repertoire holds some 180,000 clones, with more than 60% as singletons. The chain joins TRBV9 to TRBJ1-2, with a weak D call TRBD1 (6 bases). This TCR was recovered from a woman aged 60-75 years in good health and CMV-seropositive. Sample: PBMCs. The CDR3 sequence: CASSGGPDNYGYTF. For the CDR3, the DNA is TGTGCCAGCAGCGGGGGGCCGGATAACTATGGCTACACCTTC.